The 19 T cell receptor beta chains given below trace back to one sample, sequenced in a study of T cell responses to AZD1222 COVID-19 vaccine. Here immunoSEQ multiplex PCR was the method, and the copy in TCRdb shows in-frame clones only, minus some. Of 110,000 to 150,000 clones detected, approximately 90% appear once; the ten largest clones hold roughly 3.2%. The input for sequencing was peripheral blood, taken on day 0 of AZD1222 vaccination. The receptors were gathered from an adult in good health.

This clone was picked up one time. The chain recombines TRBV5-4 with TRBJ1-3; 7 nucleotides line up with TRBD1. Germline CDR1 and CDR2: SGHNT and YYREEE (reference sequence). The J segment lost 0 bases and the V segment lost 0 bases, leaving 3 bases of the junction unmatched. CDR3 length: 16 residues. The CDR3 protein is CASSLGDSLSGNTIYF. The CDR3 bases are TGTGCCAGCAGCTTGGGGGACAGCCTCTCTGGAAACACCATATATTTT.

The CDR3 DNA reads as TGTGCCAGCAGCTTGGGGACTAGCGGGAGATTTGAATACTTC. This encodes CASSLGTSGRFEYF. This sequence joins TRBV5-4 and TRBJ2-7, with 13 nucleotides matching TRBD2. CDR1 and CDR2 (germline): SGHNT, YYREEE (reference sequence). CDR3 length: 14 residues. V lost 0 bases and J lost 13; bases outside the gene matches: 7.

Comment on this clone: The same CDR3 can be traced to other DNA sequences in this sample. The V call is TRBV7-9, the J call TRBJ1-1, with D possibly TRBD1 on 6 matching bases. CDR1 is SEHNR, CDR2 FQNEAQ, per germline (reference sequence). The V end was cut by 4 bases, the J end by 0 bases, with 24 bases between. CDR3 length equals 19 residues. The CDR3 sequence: CASSSSRGSAAGMNTEAFF. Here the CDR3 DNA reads TGTGCCAGCAGCTCGAGCAGGGGCAGCGCCGCGGGCATGAACACTGAAGCTTTCTTT. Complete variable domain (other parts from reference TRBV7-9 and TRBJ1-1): DTGVSQNPRHKITKRGQNVTFRCDPISEHNRLYWYRQTLGQGPEFLTYFQNEAQLEKSRLLSDRFSAERPKGSFSTLEIQRTEQGDSAMYLCASSSSRGSAAGMNTEAFFGQGTRLTVV.

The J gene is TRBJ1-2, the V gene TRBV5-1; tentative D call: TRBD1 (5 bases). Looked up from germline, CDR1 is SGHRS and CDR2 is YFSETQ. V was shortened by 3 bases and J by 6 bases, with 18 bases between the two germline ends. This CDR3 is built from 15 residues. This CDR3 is CASSWTTTARHGYTF. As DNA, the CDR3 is TGCGCCAGCAGCTGGACGACGACAGCTCGCCATGGCTACACCTTC. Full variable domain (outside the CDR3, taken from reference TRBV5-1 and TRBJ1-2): KAGVTQTPRYLIKTRGQQVTLSCSPISGHRSVSWYQQTPGQGLQFLFEYFSETQRNKGNFPGRFSGRQFSNSRSEMNVSTLELGDSALYLCASSWTTTARHGYTFGSGTRLTVV.

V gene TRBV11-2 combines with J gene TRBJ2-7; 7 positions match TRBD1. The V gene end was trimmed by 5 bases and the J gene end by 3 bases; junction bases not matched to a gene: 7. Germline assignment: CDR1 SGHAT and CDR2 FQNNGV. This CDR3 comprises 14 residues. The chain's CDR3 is CASSTGQLNYEQYF. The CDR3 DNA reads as TGTGCCAGCAGCACGGGACAGCTTAACTACGAGCAGTACTTC. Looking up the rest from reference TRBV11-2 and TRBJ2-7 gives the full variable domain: EAGVAQSPRYKIIEKRQSVAFWCNPISGHATLYWYQQILGQGPKLLIQFQNNGVVDDSQLPKDRFSAERLKGVDSTLKIQPAKLEDSAVYLCASSTGQLNYEQYFGPGTRLTVT.

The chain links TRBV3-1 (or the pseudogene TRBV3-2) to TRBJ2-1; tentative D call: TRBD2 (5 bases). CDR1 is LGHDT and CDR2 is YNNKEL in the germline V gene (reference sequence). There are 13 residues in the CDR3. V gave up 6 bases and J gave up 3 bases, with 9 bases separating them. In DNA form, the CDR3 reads TGTGCCAGCAGTGAGGGCGGCTACAATGAGCAGTTCTTC. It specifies CASSEGGYNEQFF.

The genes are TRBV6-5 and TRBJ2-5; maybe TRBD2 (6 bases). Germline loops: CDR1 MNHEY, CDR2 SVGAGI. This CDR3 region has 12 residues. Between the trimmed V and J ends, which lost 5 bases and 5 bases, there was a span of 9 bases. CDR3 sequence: CASSRAGETQYF. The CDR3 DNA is TGTGCCAGCAGTCGGGCGGGGGAGACCCAGTACTTC.

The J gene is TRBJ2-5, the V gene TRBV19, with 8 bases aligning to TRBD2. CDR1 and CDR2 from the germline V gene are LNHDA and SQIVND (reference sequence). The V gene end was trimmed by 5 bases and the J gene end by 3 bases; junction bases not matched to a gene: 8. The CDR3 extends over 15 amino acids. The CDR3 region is CASSRTSGRKETQYF. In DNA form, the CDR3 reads TGTGCCAGTAGTCGTACTAGCGGACGAAAAGAGACCCAGTACTTC.

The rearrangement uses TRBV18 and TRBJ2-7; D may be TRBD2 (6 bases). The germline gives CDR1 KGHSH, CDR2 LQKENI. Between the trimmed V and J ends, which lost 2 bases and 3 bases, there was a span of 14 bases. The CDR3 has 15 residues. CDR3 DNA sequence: TGTGCCAGCTCACCAGGGCGGGGTAACTTCTACGAGCAGTACTTC. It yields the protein CASSPGRGNFYEQYF.

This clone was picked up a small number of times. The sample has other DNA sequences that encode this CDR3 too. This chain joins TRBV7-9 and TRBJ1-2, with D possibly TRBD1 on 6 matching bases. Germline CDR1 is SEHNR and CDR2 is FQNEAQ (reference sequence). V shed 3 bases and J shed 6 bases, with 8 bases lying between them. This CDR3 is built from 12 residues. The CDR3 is CASSFNRDGYTF. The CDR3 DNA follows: TGTGCCAGCAGCTTTAACAGGGATGGCTACACCTTC.

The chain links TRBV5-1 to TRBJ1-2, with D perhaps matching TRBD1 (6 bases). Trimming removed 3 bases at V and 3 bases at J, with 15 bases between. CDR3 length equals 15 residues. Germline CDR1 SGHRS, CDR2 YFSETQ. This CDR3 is CASSSTGGVDYGYTF. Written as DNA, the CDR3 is TGCGCCAGCAGCTCGACAGGTGGGGTCGACTATGGCTACACCTTC. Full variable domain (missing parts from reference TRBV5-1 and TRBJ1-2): KAGVTQTPRYLIKTRGQQVTLSCSPISGHRSVSWYQQTPGQGLQFLFEYFSETQRNKGNFPGRFSGRQFSNSRSEMNVSTLELGDSALYLCASSSTGGVDYGYTFGSGTRLTVV.

CDR3 residues: CATGLAGASTDTQYF. For the CDR3, the DNA is TGTGCCACCGGACTAGCGGGTGCTAGCACAGATACGCAGTATTTT. V gene TRBV10-3 combines with J gene TRBJ2-3; TRBD2 matches at 11 bases. CDR3 length: 15 amino acids. Germline CDR1 reads ENHRY; CDR2 reads SYGVKD. V was clipped by 10 bases and J by 0 bases; unmatched bases: 6.

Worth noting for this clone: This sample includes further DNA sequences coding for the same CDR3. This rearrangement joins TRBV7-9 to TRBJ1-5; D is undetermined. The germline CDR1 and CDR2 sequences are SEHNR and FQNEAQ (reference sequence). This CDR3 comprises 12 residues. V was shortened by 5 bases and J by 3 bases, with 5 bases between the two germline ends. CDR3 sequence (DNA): TGTGCCAGCAGCCTTATCAATCAGCCCCAGCATTTT. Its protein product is CASSLINQPQHF.

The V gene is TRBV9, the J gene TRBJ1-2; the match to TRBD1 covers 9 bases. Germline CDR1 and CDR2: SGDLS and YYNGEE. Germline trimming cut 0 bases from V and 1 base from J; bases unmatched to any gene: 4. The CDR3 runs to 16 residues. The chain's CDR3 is CASSVEGTGYNYGYTF. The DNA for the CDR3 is TGTGCCAGCAGCGTAGAGGGGACAGGGTATAACTATGGCTACACCTTC.

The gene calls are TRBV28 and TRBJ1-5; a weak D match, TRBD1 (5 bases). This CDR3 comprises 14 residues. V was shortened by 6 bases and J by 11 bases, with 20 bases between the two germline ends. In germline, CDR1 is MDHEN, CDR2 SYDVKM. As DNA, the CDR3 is TGTGCCAGCAGAACAGAAGGGGTTCTCGGGTCCCAGCATTTT. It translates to CASRTEGVLGSQHF.

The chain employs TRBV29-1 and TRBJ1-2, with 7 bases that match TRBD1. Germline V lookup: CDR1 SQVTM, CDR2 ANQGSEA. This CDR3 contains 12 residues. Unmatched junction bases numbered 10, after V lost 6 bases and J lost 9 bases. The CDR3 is CSVGDSLLSYTF. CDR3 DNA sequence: TGCAGCGTGGGGGACAGCCTCTTGAGCTACACCTTC.

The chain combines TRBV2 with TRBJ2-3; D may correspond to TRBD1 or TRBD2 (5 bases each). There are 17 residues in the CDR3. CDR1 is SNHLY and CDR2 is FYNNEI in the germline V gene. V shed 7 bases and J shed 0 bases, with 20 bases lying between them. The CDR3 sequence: CASMRRGARTSTDTQYF. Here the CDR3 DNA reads TGTGCCAGCATGAGAAGGGGAGCCAGGACTAGCACAGATACGCAGTATTTT. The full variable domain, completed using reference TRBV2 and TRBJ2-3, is EPEVTQTPSHQVTQMGQEVILRCVPISNHLYFYWYRQILGQKVEFLVSFYNNEISEKSEIFDDQFSVERPDGSNFTLKIRSTKLEDSAMYFCASMRRGARTSTDTQYFGPGTRLTVL.

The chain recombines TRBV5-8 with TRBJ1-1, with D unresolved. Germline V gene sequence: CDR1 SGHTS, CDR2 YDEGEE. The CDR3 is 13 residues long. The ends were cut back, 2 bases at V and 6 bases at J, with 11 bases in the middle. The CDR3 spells CASSFTKVAEAFF. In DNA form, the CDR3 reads TGTGCCAGCAGCTTTACGAAGGTGGCTGAAGCTTTCTTT.

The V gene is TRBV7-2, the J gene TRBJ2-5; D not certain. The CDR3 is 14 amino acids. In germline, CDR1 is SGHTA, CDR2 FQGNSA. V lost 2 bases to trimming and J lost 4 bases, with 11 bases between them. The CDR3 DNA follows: TGTGCCAGCAGCTTACTCGGCAACGGAGAGACCCAGTACTTC. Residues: CASSLLGNGETQYF.